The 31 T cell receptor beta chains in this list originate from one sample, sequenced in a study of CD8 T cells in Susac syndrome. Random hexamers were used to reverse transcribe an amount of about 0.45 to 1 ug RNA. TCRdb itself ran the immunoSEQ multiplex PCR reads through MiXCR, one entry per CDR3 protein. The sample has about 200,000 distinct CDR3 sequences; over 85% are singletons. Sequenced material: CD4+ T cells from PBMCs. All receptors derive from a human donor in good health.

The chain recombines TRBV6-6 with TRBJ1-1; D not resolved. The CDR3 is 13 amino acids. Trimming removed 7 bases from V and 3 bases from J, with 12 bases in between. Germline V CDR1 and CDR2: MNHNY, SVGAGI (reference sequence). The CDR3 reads CASTTKRDTEAFF. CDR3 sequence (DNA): TGTGCCAGCACGACCAAACGGGACACTGAAGCTTTCTTT.

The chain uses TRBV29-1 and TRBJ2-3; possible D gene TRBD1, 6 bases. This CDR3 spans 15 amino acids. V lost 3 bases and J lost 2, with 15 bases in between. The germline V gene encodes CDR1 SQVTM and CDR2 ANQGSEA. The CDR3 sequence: CSVDPPTGATDTQYF. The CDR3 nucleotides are TGCAGCGTTGACCCCCCGACAGGTGCCACAGATACGCAGTATTTT.

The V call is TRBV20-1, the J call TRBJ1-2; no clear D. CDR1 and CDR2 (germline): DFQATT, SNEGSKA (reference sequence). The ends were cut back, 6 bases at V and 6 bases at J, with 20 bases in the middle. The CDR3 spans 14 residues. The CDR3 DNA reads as TGCAGTGCACCCGGAGCCAGTACGTTCGATGGCTACACCTTC. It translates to CSAPGASTFDGYTF.

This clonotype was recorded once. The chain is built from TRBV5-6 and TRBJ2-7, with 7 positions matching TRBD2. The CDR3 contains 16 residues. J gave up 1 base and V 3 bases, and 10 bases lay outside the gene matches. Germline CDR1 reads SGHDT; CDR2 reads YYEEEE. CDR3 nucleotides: TGTGCCAGCAGCTGGGGCCTCGGGGAGGGGTCCTACGAGCAGTACGTC. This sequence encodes CASSWGLGEGSYEQYV.

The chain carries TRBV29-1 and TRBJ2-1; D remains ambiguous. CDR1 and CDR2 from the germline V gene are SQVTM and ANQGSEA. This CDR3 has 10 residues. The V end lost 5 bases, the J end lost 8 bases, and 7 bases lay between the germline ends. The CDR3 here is CSVLSDEQFF. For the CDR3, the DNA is TGCAGCGTTCTGTCCGATGAGCAGTTCTTC.

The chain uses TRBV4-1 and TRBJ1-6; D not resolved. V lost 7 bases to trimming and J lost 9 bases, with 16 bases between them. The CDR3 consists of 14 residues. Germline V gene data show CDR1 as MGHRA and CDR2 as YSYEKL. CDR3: CASNPAVDGSPLHF. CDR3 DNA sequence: TGCGCCAGCAACCCGGCCGTGGACGGTTCACCCCTCCACTTT.

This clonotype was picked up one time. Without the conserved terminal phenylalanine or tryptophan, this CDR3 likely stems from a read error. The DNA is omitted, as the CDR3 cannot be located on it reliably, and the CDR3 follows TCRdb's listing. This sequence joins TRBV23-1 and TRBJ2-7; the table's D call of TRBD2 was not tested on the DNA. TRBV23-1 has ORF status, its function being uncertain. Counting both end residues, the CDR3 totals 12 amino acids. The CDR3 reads CASSGGRVIWTL.

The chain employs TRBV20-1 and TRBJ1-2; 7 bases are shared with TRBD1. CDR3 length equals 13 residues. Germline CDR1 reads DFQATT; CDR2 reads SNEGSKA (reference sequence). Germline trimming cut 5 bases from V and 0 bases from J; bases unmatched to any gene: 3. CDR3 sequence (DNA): TGCAGTGCTGCTGGACAGGCTAACTATGGCTACACCTTC. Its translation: CSAAGQANYGYTF.

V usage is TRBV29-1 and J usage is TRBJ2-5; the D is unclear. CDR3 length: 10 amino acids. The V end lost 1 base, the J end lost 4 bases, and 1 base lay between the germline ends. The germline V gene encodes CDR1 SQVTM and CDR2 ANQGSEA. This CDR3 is CSVEGETQYF. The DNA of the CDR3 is TGCAGCGTTGAAGGAGAGACCCAGTACTTC.

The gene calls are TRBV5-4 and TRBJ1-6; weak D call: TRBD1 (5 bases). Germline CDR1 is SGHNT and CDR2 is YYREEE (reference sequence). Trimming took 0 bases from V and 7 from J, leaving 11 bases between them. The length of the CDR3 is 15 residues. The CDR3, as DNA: TGTGCCAGCAGCTTGGGAGGGGCCGGGAATTCACCCCTCCACTTT. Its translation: CASSLGGAGNSPLHF. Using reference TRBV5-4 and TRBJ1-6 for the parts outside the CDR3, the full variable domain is ETGVTQSPTHLIKTRGQQVTLRCSSQSGHNTVSWYQQALGQGPQFIFQYYREEENGRGNFPPRFSGLQFPNYSSELNVNALELDDSALYLCASSLGGAGNSPLHFGNGTRLTVT.

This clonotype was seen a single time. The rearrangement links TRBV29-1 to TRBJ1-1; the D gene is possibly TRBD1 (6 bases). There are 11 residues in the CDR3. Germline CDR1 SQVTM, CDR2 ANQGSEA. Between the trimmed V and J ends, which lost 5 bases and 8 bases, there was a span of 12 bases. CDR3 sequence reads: CSVLPGTEAFF. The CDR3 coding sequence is TGCAGCGTTTTACCCGGGACAGAAGCTTTCTTT.

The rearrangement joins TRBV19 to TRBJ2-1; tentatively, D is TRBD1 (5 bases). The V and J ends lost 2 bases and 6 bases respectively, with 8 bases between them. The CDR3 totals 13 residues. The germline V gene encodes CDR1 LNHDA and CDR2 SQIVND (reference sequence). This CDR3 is CASSISRVNEQFF. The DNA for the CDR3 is TGTGCCAGTAGTATAAGCAGGGTCAATGAGCAGTTCTTC. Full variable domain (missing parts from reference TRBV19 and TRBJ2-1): DGGITQSPKYLFRKEGQNVTLSCEQNLNHDAMYWYRQDPGQGLRLIYYSQIVNDFQKGDIAEGYSVSREKKESFPLTVTSAQKNPTAFYLCASSISRVNEQFFGPGTRLTVL.

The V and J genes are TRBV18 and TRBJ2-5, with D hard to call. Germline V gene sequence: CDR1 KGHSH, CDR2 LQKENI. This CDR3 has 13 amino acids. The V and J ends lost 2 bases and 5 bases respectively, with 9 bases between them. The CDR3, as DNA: TGTGCCAGCTCACCATCGAATGGGGAGACCCAGTACTTC. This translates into CASSPSNGETQYF. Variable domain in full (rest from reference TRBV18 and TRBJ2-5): NAGVMQNPRHLVRRRGQEARLRCSPMKGHSHVYWYRQLPEEGLKFMVYLQKENIIDESGMPKERFSAEFPKEGPSILRIQQVVRGDSAAYFCASSPSNGETQYFGPGTRLLVL.

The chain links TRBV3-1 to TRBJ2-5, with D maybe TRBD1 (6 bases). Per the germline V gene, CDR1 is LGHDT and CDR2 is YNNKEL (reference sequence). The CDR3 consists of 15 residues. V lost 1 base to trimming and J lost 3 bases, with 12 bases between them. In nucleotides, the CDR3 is TGTGCCAGCAGCCAAGCTACAGGGTTCGAAGAGACCCAGTACTTC. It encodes CASSQATGFEETQYF.

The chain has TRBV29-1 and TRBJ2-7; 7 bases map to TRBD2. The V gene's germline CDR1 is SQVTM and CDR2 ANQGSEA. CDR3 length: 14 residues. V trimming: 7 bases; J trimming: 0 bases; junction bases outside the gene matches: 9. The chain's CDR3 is CSAVPGGGSYEQYF. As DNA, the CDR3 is TGCAGCGCCGTACCGGGCGGGGGCTCCTACGAGCAGTACTTC.

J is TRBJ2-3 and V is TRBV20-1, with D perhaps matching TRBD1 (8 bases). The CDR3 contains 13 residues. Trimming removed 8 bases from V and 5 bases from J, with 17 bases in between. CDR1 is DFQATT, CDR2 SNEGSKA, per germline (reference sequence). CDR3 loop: CSPPTGEGDTQYF. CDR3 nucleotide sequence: TGCAGTCCACCGACAGGGGAGGGAGATACGCAGTATTTT.

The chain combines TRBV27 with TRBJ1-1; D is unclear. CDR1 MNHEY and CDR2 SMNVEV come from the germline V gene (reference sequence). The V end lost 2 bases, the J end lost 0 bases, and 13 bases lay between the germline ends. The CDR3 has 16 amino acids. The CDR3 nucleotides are TGTGCCAGCAGTTTAAGGGCTCCGATTCTGAACACTGAAGCTTTCTTT. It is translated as CASSLRAPILNTEAFF.

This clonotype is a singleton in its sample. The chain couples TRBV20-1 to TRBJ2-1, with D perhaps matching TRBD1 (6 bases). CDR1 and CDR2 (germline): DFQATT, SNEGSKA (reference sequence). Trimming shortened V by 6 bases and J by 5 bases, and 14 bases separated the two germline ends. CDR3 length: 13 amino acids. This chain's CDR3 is CSAPRAGDNEQFF. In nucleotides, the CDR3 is TGCAGTGCACCCAGAGCAGGGGACAATGAGCAGTTCTTC.

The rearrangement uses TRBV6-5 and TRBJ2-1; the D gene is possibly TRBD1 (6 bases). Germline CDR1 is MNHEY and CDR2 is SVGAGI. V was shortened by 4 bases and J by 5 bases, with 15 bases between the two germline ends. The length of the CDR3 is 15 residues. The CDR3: CASSSAGTINNEQFF. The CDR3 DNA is TGTGCCAGCAGTTCCGCCGGGACAATCAACAATGAGCAGTTCTTC.

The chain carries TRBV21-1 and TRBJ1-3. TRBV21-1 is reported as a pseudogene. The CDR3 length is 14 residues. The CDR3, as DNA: TGTGCCAGCAGCGGAACAAGCTCTGGAAACACCATATATTTT. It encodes CASSGTSSGNTIYF.

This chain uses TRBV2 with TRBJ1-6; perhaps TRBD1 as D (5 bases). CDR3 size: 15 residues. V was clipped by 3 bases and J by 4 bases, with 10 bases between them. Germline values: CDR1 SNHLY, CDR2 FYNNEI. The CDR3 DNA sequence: TGTGCCAGCAGTGAGACAGAGCCGTATAATTCACCCCTCCACTTT. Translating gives CASSETEPYNSPLHF.

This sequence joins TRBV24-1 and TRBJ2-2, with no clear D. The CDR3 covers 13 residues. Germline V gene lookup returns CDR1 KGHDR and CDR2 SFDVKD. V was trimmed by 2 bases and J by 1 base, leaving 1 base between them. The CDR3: CATSDWNTGELFF. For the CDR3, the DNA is TGTGCCACCAGTGATTGGAACACCGGGGAGCTGTTTTTT.

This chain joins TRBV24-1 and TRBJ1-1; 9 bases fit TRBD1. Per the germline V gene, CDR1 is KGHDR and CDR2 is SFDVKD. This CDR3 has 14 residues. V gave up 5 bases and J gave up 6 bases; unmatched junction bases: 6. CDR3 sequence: CATSGTDRGSEAFF. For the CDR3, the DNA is TGTGCCACCAGTGGGACGGACAGGGGATCTGAAGCTTTCTTT.

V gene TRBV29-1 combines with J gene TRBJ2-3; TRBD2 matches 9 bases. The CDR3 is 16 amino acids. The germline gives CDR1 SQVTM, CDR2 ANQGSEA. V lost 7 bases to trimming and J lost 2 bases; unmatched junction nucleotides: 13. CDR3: CSAGTSNAADTDTQYF. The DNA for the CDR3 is TGCAGCGCCGGGACTAGCAATGCGGCCGACACAGATACGCAGTATTTT.

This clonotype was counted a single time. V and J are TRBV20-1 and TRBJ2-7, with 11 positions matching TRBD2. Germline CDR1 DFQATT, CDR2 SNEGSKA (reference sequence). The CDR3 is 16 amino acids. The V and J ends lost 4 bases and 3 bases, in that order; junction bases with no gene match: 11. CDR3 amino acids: CSATGTSGPGGYEQYV. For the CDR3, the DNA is TGCAGTGCTACCGGGACTAGCGGCCCCGGCGGCTACGAGCAGTACGTC.

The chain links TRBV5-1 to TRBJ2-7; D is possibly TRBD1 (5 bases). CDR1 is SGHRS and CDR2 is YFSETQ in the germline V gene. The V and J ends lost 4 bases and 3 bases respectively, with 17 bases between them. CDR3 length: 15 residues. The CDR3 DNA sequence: TGCGCCAGCAGCCCGGACAACGACGGCATCTACGAGCAGTACTTC. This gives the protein CASSPDNDGIYEQYF.

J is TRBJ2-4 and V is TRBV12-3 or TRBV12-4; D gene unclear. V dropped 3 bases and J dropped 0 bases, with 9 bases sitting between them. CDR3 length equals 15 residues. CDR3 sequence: CASSFRNQAKNIQYF. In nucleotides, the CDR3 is TGTGCCAGCAGTTTTCGTAATCAAGCCAAAAACATTCAGTACTTC.

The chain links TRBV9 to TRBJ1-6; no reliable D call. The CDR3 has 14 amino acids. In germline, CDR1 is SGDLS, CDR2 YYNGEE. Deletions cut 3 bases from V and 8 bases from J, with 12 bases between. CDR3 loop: CASSALIRDSPLHF. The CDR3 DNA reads TGTGCCAGCAGCGCCCTAATTCGGGATTCACCCCTCCACTTT.

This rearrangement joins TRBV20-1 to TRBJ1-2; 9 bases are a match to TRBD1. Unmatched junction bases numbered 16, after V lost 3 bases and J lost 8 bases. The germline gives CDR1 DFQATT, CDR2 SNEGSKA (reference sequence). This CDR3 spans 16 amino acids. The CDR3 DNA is TGCAGTGCTAGCCTCCGGGACAGGGTGGGCAGGTCGGGCTACACCTTC. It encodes CSASLRDRVGRSGYTF.

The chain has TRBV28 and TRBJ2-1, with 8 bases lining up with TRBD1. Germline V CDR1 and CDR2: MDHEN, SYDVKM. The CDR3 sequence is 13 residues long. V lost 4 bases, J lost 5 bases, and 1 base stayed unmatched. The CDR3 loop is CASSSGQDNEQFF. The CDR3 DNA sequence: TGTGCCAGCAGTTCGGGACAGGACAATGAGCAGTTCTTC.

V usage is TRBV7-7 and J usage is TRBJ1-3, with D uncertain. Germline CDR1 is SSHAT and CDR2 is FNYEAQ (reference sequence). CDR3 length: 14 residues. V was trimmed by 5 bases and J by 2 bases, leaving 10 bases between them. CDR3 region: CASSLTRTGNTIYF. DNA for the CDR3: TGTGCCAGCAGCCTAACTAGAACTGGAAACACCATATATTTT.